This TCR beta chain comes out of a study of blood T cell repertoires in COVID-19. Turning to the study itself: The United States, Italy and Spain were the sources of the acute and convalescent COVID-19 samples. Sources were T cells, B-cell-depleted T cells, or PBMCs; the material itself was cDNA or gDNA.

The V end was cut by 3 bases, the J end by 1 base, with 12 bases between. This CDR3 is built from 15 residues. The germline gives CDR1 SGHNT, CDR2 YYREEE (reference sequence). Original handling: How many nucleated cells were present was estimated from reference gene primer amplification. TCRdb keeps only in-frame clones here, not all; method: immunoSEQ multiplex PCR. From that table come the V and J calls and clone size; the DNA was used to work out D and trimming. This table holds some 93,000 clones, about 89% found once. This chain connects TRBV5-4 to TRBJ2-3; weak D call: TRBD2 (6 bases). The sequenced sample consisted of peripheral blood. The source is a man in his fifties with acute or convalescent COVID-19. CDR3 loop: CASSSGVVGTDTQYF. In nucleotides, the CDR3 is TGTGCCAGCAGCTCGGGAGTAGTTGGCACAGATACGCAGTATTTT.